Each of the 18 T cell receptor beta chains below was sequenced from the same sample in a study of blood T cell repertoires in COVID-19. Clones were sequenced by immunoSEQ multiplex PCR, and TCRdb holds only the in-frame ones, with some missing. This table has about 170,000 clones, 65% to 85% appearing once. Sequenced material: peripheral blood. The receptors were gathered from a woman aged 60 to 75 with acute or convalescent COVID-19.

This clone showed up just a few times. The gene calls are TRBV7-8 and TRBJ2-1; no clear D. CDR1 is SGHVS, CDR2 FQNEAQ, per germline. CDR3 length: 15 residues. The V end lost 5 bases, the J end lost 0 bases, and 11 bases lay between the germline ends. CDR3 in amino acids: CASSARSSSYNEQFF. CDR3 sequence (DNA): TGTGCCAGCAGCGCCAGGTCCAGCTCCTACAATGAGCAGTTCTTC.

Comments on this clone: At one end, the junction sequence differs from germline, possibly due to a read error. This rearrangement joins TRBV6-1 to TRBJ1-1; D may be TRBD1 (6 bases). CDR3 size: 14 residues. Germline lookup yields CDR1 MNHNS and CDR2 SASEGT. The CDR3 is CASREGTKYTEAFF. The CDR3 bases are TGTGCCAGCAGGGAAGGGACAAAATACACTGAAGCTTTCTTT.

This chain links TRBV2 with TRBJ1-3; D remains unclear. This CDR3 has 15 residues. Trimming removed 8 bases at V and 2 bases at J, with 16 bases between. CDR1 is SNHLY and CDR2 is FYNNEI in the germline V gene. The CDR3 sequence: CASGTSWEAGNTIYF. The CDR3 DNA is TGTGCCAGCGGAACATCCTGGGAGGCTGGAAACACCATATATTTT.

This chain uses TRBV12-5 with TRBJ2-5; TRBD1 aligns across 11 bases. This CDR3 is built from 15 residues. The V and J ends lost 6 bases and 4 bases, in that order; junction bases with no gene match: 7. Germline CDR1 is LGHNT and CDR2 is FRNRAP. In DNA, the CDR3 is TGTGCTAGTGGGACCGGACAGGGGGCTGGAGAGACCCAGTACTTC. This translates into CASGTGQGAGETQYF.

The chain joins TRBV5-6 to TRBJ2-2; 10 bases agree with TRBD2. The ends lost 0 bases at V and 0 bases at J; junction bases unmatched: 2. The CDR3 extends over 17 amino acids. CDR1 and CDR2 from the germline V gene are SGHDT and YYEEEE. The CDR3 DNA follows: TGTGCCAGCAGCTTGGGACTAGCGGGTCCGAACACCGGGGAGCTGTTTTTT. This codes for CASSLGLAGPNTGELFF.

The J gene is TRBJ1-4, the V gene TRBV2, with 7 positions matching TRBD1. CDR1 is SNHLY and CDR2 is FYNNEI in the germline V gene. J lost 7 bases, V lost 2 bases, and 7 bases had no gene match. The CDR3 loop spans 15 amino acids. CDR3: CASSEHRQGGEKLFF. Here the CDR3 DNA reads TGTGCCAGCAGTGAACACCGACAGGGTGGTGAAAAACTGTTTTTT.

V gene TRBV18 combines with J gene TRBJ2-1; D might be TRBD1 (5 bases). Germline CDR1 and CDR2: KGHSH and LQKENI. CDR3 length: 13 residues. Trimming cost V 1 base and J 7 bases, with 8 bases left between them. The CDR3 DNA reads TGTGCCAGCTCACCACTACAGGTAAATGAGCAGTTCTTC. Translation: CASSPLQVNEQFF.

This rearrangement joins TRBV2 to TRBJ1-1; D gene uncertain. Trimming cost V 10 bases and J 0 bases, with 15 bases left between them. Germline V gives CDR1 SNHLY, CDR2 FYNNEI. This CDR3 spans 14 amino acids. The CDR3 nucleotides are TGTGCCACCCCAGGTACGGGGATGAACACTGAAGCTTTCTTT. As protein: CATPGTGMNTEAFF.

The rearrangement uses TRBV6-6 and TRBJ1-1; D ambiguous. Trimming took 0 bases from V and 7 from J, leaving 9 bases between them. In germline, CDR1 is MNHNY, CDR2 SVGAGI (reference sequence). The CDR3 is 13 amino acids. In DNA, the CDR3 is TGTGCCAGCAGTTACTCGGAAAGCGTTGAAGCTTTCTTT. It translates to CASSYSESVEAFF.

The chain recombines TRBV19 with TRBJ1-1, with TRBD1 matching over 9 bases. This CDR3 has 15 amino acids. Germline V lookup: CDR1 LNHDA, CDR2 SQIVND (reference sequence). V gave up 5 bases and J gave up 1 base; unmatched junction bases: 5. CDR3 DNA: TGTGCCAGTAGTCGGACAGGGGCGGGGAACACTGAAGCTTTCTTT. Protein sequence: CASSRTGAGNTEAFF.

This clone showed up just once. V and J are TRBV5-1 and TRBJ1-4, with 8 nucleotides matching TRBD1. Germline CDR1 reads SGHRS; CDR2 reads YFSETQ. J gave up 5 bases and V 1 base, and 1 base lay outside the gene matches. The CDR3 is made up of 14 amino acids. CDR3 in DNA: TGCGCCAGCAGCTTGCGGACAGGGAATGAAAAACTGTTTTTT. Protein product: CASSLRTGNEKLFF.

The rearrangement joins TRBV6-5 to TRBJ1-5; D not resolved. V dropped 6 bases and J dropped 0 bases, with 9 bases sitting between them. The germline CDR1 and CDR2 sequences are MNHEY and SVGAGI. The CDR3 spans 14 residues. The CDR3 sequence is CASRGEYSNQPQHF. CDR3 DNA: TGTGCCAGCAGGGGAGAGTATAGCAATCAGCCCCAGCATTTT.

CDR3 sequence reads: CASSGLYQETQYF. The CDR3 DNA reads as TGTGCCAGTTCGGGACTCTACCAAGAGACCCAGTACTTC. This chain connects TRBV6-5 to TRBJ2-5, with D perhaps matching TRBD2 (6 bases). The V gene's germline CDR1 is MNHEY and CDR2 SVGAGI. The CDR3 contains 13 residues. Trimming shortened V by 9 bases and J by 0 bases, and 11 bases separated the two germline ends.

The chain joins TRBV4-1 to TRBJ1-2, with unresolved D. Germline assignment: CDR1 MGHRA and CDR2 YSYEKL. V was pared by 0 bases and J by 2 bases, with 7 bases between. The CDR3 runs 14 residues. The CDR3 protein is CASSQDGLNYGYTF. Written as DNA, the CDR3 is TGCGCCAGCAGCCAAGACGGGTTGAACTATGGCTACACCTTC.

The chain is built from TRBV6-5 and TRBJ2-7; D perhaps matches TRBD1 (5 bases). This CDR3 region has 13 residues. V lost 0 bases to trimming and J lost 6 bases, with 9 bases between them. Germline V lookup: CDR1 MNHEY, CDR2 SVGAGI. The chain's CDR3 is CASSYSPRGEQYF. DNA for the CDR3: TGTGCCAGCAGTTACTCGCCTAGGGGCGAGCAGTACTTC.

This clone was counted a few times. The junction and the germline gene differ at one end; a read error may be behind it. This rearrangement joins TRBV7-2 to TRBJ2-7; 8 bases match TRBD2. Germline V gene lookup returns CDR1 SGHTA and CDR2 FQGNSA. The CDR3 contains 14 residues. The CDR3 region has the DNA TGTGCCAGCAGCTTATCCCTGGCGGGGGGACCCTTGGACTTC. Its translation: CASSLSLAGGPLDF.

This rearrangement joins TRBV24-1 to TRBJ1-2, with D perhaps matching TRBD1 (6 bases). CDR3 length: 15 residues. Per the germline V gene, CDR1 is KGHDR and CDR2 is SFDVKD. Trimming pared 4 bases from V and 6 bases from J, leaving 17 bases between. CDR3 nucleotide sequence: TGTGCCACCAGTGACCCTGGGACACTCACCCATGGCTACACCTTC. This translates into CATSDPGTLTHGYTF.

The chain joins TRBV24-1 to TRBJ2-7, with 8 bases aligning to TRBD1. The CDR3 extends over 16 amino acids. V lost 4 bases and J lost 2; bases outside the gene matches: 9. Germline V lookup: CDR1 KGHDR, CDR2 SFDVKD. Here the CDR3 DNA reads TGTGCCACCAGTGACCCTGGACAGGGCCTGCCCTACGAGCAGTACTTC. Translated, it gives CATSDPGQGLPYEQYF.